This entry lists 19 T cell receptor beta chains sequenced from one sample in a study of T cells after yellow fever vaccination. TCRdb analysed the 5' RACE reads with MiXCR anew, one entry per CDR3 protein. The sample comprises approximately 600,000 distinct CDR3 sequences, 10% to 15% of which are singletons, and approximately 15% rests with the top ten. The sample consisted of PBMCs, taken on the day of the yellow fever booster vaccination. Receptors originate from a man between 25 and 39 years old who received the YFV17D yellow fever vaccine.

This chain joins TRBV20-1 and TRBJ2-4; TRBD2 matches at 12 bases. Looked up from germline, CDR1 is DFQATT and CDR2 is SNEGSKA (reference sequence). J lost 8 bases, V lost 4 bases, and 9 bases had no gene match. This CDR3 spans 15 amino acids. CDR3 in amino acids: CSATLTSGSRDIQYF. The CDR3 nucleotides read TGCAGTGCTACTTTGACTAGCGGGAGTCGGGACATTCAGTACTTC.

The J gene is TRBJ1-2, the V gene TRBV18, with a possible D match to TRBD1 (6 bases). This CDR3 is 15 amino acids long. CDR1 is KGHSH and CDR2 is LQKENI in the germline V gene. The V end was cut by 5 bases, the J end by 4 bases, with 17 bases between. CDR3 loop: CASSASTGISYGYTF. CDR3 bases: TGTGCCAGCTCAGCATCCACAGGGATCTCCTATGGCTACACCTTC. The full variable domain, completed using reference TRBV18 and TRBJ1-2, is NAGVMQNPRHLVRRRGQEARLRCSPMKGHSHVYWYRQLPEEGLKFMVYLQKENIIDESGMPKERFSAEFPKEGPSILRIQQVVRGDSAAYFCASSASTGISYGYTFGSGTRLTVV.

This chain joins TRBV7-9 and TRBJ1-1; no definite D call. The CDR3 is 12 amino acids. Trimming took 10 bases from V and 6 from J, leaving 15 bases between them. In germline, CDR1 is SEHNR, CDR2 FQNEAQ (reference sequence). The CDR3 here is CAIKEGTAEAFF. The CDR3 coding sequence is TGTGCCATCAAGGAGGGCACGGCTGAAGCTTTCTTT.

This clonotype was seen a few times. CDR3 nucleotide sequence: TGTGCCAGCAGCAGTAGTATAGAGTTCTCAGATACGCAGTATTTT. It encodes CASSSSIEFSDTQYF. The chain is built from TRBV9 and TRBJ2-3; D gene unclear. The CDR3 loop spans 15 amino acids. The germline gives CDR1 SGDLS, CDR2 YYNGEE. V shed 4 bases and J shed 4 bases, with 16 bases lying between them.

The V gene is TRBV20-1, the J gene TRBJ2-1; 9 nucleotides line up with TRBD2. This CDR3 spans 15 amino acids. The junction had 6 bases not matched to a gene; V was cut back by 4 bases and J by 2 bases. Germline CDR1 DFQATT, CDR2 SNEGSKA (reference sequence). Written as DNA, the CDR3 is TGCAGTGCTATAGGCGCGGGAGGGCCCTACAATGAGCAGTTCTTC. This codes for CSAIGAGGPYNEQFF.

There are a few counts of this clonotype. This chain joins TRBV7-9 and TRBJ2-7, with D unresolved. Germline loops: CDR1 SEHNR, CDR2 FQNEAQ (reference sequence). Trimming shortened V by 3 bases and J by 6 bases, and 15 bases separated the two germline ends. This CDR3 region has 14 residues. The CDR3 nucleotides are TGTGCCAGCAGCTTCCCCGGTACCCCTTCCGAGCAGTACTTC. As protein: CASSFPGTPSEQYF.

The chain links TRBV2 to TRBJ2-5; D is perhaps TRBD1 (6 bases). This CDR3 spans 12 amino acids. Trimming shortened V by 10 bases and J by 9 bases, and 18 bases separated the two germline ends. Germline lookup yields CDR1 SNHLY and CDR2 FYNNEI. The DNA for the CDR3 is TGTGCCAACCTGACACCCCCAGGGGCCCAGTACTTC. It encodes CANLTPPGAQYF.

This clonotype appeared a few times. The chain has TRBV20-1 and TRBJ1-5; D remains ambiguous. The CDR3 sequence is 12 residues long. Germline CDR1 and CDR2: DFQATT and SNEGSKA (reference sequence). V was cut by 5 bases and J by 0 bases, with 5 bases left in between. As DNA, the CDR3 is TGCAGTGCTGAGGATAGCAATCAGCCCCAGCATTTT. Translating it yields CSAEDSNQPQHF.

The gene calls are TRBV12-3 or TRBV12-4 and TRBJ2-6; 8 bases match TRBD1. The length of the CDR3 is 19 residues. V trimming: 3 bases; J trimming: 0 bases; junction bases outside the gene matches: 10. CDR3 residues: CASSFSVPGGSSGANVLTF. In DNA form, the CDR3 reads TGTGCCAGCAGTTTTAGCGTGCCAGGGGGCTCCTCTGGGGCCAACGTCCTGACTTTC.

This clonotype occurred a few times. This sequence joins TRBV12-3 or TRBV12-4 and TRBJ2-2; no reliable D call. The V and J ends lost 7 bases and 6 bases respectively, with 6 bases between them. The CDR3 runs to 11 residues. CDR3 loop: CASIGSGELFF. The CDR3 nucleotides are TGTGCCAGCATCGGGTCCGGGGAGCTGTTTTTT.

In this sample, this clonotype turned up a few times. The J gene is TRBJ2-1, the V gene TRBV19; D perhaps matches TRBD1 (5 bases). Trimming cost V 4 bases and J 4 bases, with 8 bases left between them. The germline V gene has CDR1 LNHDA and CDR2 SQIVND (reference sequence). The CDR3 covers 13 residues. CDR3 bases: TGTGCCAGTAGTAGGACACTATACAATGAGCAGTTCTTC. Its protein is CASSRTLYNEQFF.

This clonotype was seen a few times. The V gene is TRBV14, the J gene TRBJ2-7; D gene ambiguous. CDR1 SGHDN and CDR2 FVKESK come from the germline V gene. CDR3 length: 12 amino acids. Trimming took 3 bases from V and 7 from J, leaving 10 bases between them. The CDR3 protein is CASSHNPWEQYF. CDR3 in DNA: TGTGCCAGCAGCCATAATCCCTGGGAGCAGTACTTC. Complete variable domain (other parts from reference TRBV14 and TRBJ2-7): EAGVTQFPSHSVIEKGQTVTLRCDPISGHDNLYWYRRVMGKEIKFLLHFVKESKQDESGMPNNRFLAERTGGTYSTLKVQPAELEDSGVYFCASSHNPWEQYFGPGTRLTVT.

This clonotype was detected many times. The chain links TRBV3-1 to TRBJ2-5; D is unresolved. CDR3 length: 10 residues. CDR1 and CDR2 from the germline V gene are LGHDT and YNNKEL (reference sequence). Trimming shortened V by 7 bases and J by 5 bases, and 5 bases separated the two germline ends. This chain's CDR3 is CASKQETQYF. The CDR3 bases are TGTGCCAGCAAACAGGAGACCCAGTACTTC.

The chain is built from TRBV6-2 or TRBV6-3 and TRBJ2-7; D tentatively fits TRBD1 or TRBD2 (6 bases each). The CDR3 consists of 12 residues. Per germline, CDR1 MNHEY and CDR2 SVGEGT. The V end lost 7 bases, the J end lost 12 bases, and 19 bases lay between the germline ends. The DNA of the CDR3 is TGTGCCAGCAACGCAGTCAGAGGGGGGCTGTACTTC. Protein: CASNAVRGGLYF.

This clonotype turned up a few times. The J gene is TRBJ2-5, the V gene TRBV7-9; D possibly corresponds to TRBD2 (5 bases). The CDR3 sequence is 17 residues long. V was cut by 2 bases and J by 4 bases, with 20 bases left in between. Germline CDR1 reads SEHNR; CDR2 reads FQNEAQ (reference sequence). The DNA for the CDR3 is TGTGCCAGCAGCTTAAATGGTGGGAGTAGGCTTGGAGAGACCCAGTACTTC. This encodes CASSLNGGSRLGETQYF.

In DNA, the CDR3 is TGCGCCAGCAGTCACAACCAGGACTGCAGGGACGAGCAGTACTTC. Its translation is CASSHNQDCRDEQYF. This sequence joins TRBV23-1 and TRBJ2-7; possibly TRBD1 or TRBD2 for D (5 bases each). TRBV23-1 is an ORF, with its function uncertain. The CDR3 has 15 residues. The V and J ends lost 3 bases and 5 bases respectively, with 17 bases between them.

The chain is built from TRBV12-3 or TRBV12-4 and TRBJ2-7; D remains unclear. The CDR3 has 13 amino acids. Trimming stripped 1 base from V and 0 bases from J, with 4 bases between. CDR3 sequence reads: CASSLDISYEQYF. DNA of the CDR3: TGTGCCAGCAGTTTAGACATCTCCTACGAGCAGTACTTC.

There are a few counts of this clonotype. The CDR3 spells CSALRGSGSNTGELFF. The CDR3 bases are TGCAGTGCACTCAGGGGTAGCGGGTCGAACACCGGGGAGCTGTTTTTT. The rearrangement joins TRBV20-1 to TRBJ2-2, with D possibly TRBD2 on 7 matching bases. This CDR3 spans 16 amino acids. The germline gives CDR1 DFQATT, CDR2 SNEGSKA (reference sequence). Trimming took off 6 bases at V and 0 bases at J, with 17 bases between the two ends.

V is TRBV19 and J is TRBJ1-5, with D possibly TRBD1 on 6 matching bases. The CDR3 length is 15 residues. Deletions cut 7 bases from V and 7 bases from J, with 20 bases between. Germline CDR1 and CDR2: LNHDA and SQIVND (reference sequence). CDR3 DNA sequence: TGTGCCAGTAAGTCCCTTCGAGGGGGTTGGCAGCCCCAGCATTTT. It translates to CASKSLRGGWQPQHF. The variable domain in full, completed from reference TRBV19 and TRBJ1-5, reads DGGITQSPKYLFRKEGQNVTLSCEQNLNHDAMYWYRQDPGQGLRLIYYSQIVNDFQKGDIAEGYSVSREKKESFPLTVTSAQKNPTAFYLCASKSLRGGWQPQHFGDGTRLSIL.